This note documents a single T cell receptor (beta chain) sequence. The sample belongs to a study of blood T cell repertoires in COVID-19. Study summary: PBMCs, B-cell-depleted T cells, or T cells were the source of the cDNA or gDNA that made up the material.

Libraries were prepared by immunoSEQ multiplex PCR; TCRdb keeps only in-frame clonotypes and omits some of them. Of 250,000 or so clones listed, approximately 90% were seen once; the top ten hold about 4%. The study drew participants aged about 18 to 95 years from roughly 25 US areas. This CDR3 is built from 16 residues. V gave up 10 bases and J gave up 4 bases; unmatched junction bases: 14. The germline V gene encodes CDR1 ENHRY and CDR2 SYGVKD. The chain couples TRBV10-3 to TRBJ2-1, with 9 nucleotides matching TRBD2. Source material: PBMCs or T cells enriched from blood (not recorded which). This sequence originates from a woman aged 30 to 39 with acute COVID-19. CDR3 loop: CATPTLSREGYNEQFF. Here the CDR3 DNA reads TGTGCCACCCCCACCCTATCGCGGGAGGGTTACAATGAGCAGTTCTTC.